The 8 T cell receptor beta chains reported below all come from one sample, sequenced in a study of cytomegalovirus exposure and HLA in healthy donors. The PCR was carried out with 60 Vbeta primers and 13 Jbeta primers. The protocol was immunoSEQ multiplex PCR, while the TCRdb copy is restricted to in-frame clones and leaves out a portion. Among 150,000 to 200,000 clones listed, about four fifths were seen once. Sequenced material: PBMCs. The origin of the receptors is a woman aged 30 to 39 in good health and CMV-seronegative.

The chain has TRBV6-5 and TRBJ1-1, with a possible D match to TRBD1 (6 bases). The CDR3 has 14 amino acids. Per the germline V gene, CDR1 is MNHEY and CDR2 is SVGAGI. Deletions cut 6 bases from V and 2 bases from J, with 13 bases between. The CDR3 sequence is CASRYGQLNTEAFF. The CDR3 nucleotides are TGTGCCAGCAGGTACGGACAGCTCAACACTGAAGCTTTCTTT.

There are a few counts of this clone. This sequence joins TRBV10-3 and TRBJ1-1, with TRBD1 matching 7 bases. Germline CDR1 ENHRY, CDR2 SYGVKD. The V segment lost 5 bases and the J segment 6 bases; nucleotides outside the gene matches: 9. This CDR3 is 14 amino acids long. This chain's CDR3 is CAISPVRGQPEAFF. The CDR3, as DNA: TGTGCCATCAGTCCCGTGAGGGGGCAGCCTGAAGCTTTCTTT.

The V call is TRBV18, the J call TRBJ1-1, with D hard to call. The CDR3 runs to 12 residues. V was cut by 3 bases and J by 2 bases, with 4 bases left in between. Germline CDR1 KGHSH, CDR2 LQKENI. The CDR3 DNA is TGTGCCAGCTCACCGACAAACACTGAAGCTTTCTTT. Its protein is CASSPTNTEAFF.

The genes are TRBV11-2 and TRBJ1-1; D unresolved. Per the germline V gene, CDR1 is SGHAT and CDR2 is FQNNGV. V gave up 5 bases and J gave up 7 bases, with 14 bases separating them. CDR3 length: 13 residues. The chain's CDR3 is CASSHGQRVEAFF. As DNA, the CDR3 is TGTGCCAGCAGCCACGGCCAGAGGGTTGAAGCTTTCTTT.

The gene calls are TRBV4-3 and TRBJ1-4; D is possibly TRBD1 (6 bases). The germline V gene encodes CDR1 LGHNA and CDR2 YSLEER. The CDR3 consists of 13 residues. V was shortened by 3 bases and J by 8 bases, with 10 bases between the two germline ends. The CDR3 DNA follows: TGCGCCAGCAGCCAGGGACAAGGGGAAAAACTGTTTTTT. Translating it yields CASSQGQGEKLFF.

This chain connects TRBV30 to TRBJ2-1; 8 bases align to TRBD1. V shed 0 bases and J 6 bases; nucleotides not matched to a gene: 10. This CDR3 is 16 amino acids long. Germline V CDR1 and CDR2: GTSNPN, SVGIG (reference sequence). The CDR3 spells CAWSVLTGGPGNEQFF. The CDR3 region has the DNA TGTGCCTGGAGTGTATTAACAGGGGGGCCGGGCAATGAGCAGTTCTTC. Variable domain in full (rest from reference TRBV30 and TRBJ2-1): SQTIHQWPATLVQPVGSPLSLECTVEGTSNPNLYWYRQAAGRGLQLLFYSVGIGQISSEVPQNLSASRPQDRQFILSSKKLLLSDSGFYLCAWSVLTGGPGNEQFFGPGTRLTVL.

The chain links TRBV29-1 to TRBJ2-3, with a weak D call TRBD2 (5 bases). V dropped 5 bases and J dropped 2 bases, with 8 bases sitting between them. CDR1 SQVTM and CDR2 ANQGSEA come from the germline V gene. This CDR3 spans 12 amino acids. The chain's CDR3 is CSVRLNTDTQYF. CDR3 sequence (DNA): TGCAGCGTTCGACTAAACACAGATACGCAGTATTTT.

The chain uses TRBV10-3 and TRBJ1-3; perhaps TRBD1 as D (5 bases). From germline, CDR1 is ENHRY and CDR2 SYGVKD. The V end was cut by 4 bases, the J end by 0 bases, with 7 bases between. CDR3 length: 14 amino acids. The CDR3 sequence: CAISVGGSGNTIYF. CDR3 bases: TGTGCCATCAGTGTGGGGGGCTCTGGAAACACCATATATTTT.